These T cell receptor beta chains were read from a single sample in a study of beta chain features in type 1 diabetes. The protocol was immunoSEQ multiplex PCR, while the TCRdb copy is restricted to in-frame clones and leaves out a portion. This sample has approximately 250,000 clones, with over 8.5% found just once. The sequencing input was naive CD4+ T cells from blood. These TCRs come from a woman aged 18-35 years in good health. CDR3s leave out the opening cysteine and the closing phenylalanine or tryptophan.

v_call,j_call,cdr3_aa
TRBV6-1,TRBJ1-5,ASSVQGSPNQPQH
TRBV2,TRBJ2-4,ASSERGIFGQGADIQY
TRBV27,TRBJ1-1,ASSWGGAGMNTEAF
TRBV19,TRBJ1-2,ASSMLTTANYGYT
TRBV5-1,TRBJ1-6,ASSLYSRNYNSPLH
TRBV18,TRBJ2-1,ASSPRDRAYNEQF
TRBV6-1,TRBJ2-7,ASSIGLAGTYEQY
TRBV12-5,TRBJ1-1,ASGVGTEAF
TRBV5-8,TRBJ1-5,ASSRTGDSDQPQH
TRBV6-1,TRBJ1-1,ASSELSVEVAF
TRBV18,TRBJ2-7,ASSPGLAGWGPEQY
TRBV4-2,TRBJ2-7,ASSQEAGGKGEQY
TRBV11-2,TRBJ2-3,ASSFTSGTDTQY
TRBV9,TRBJ2-1,ASSDLAYNEQF
TRBV18,TRBJ1-1,ASSPIFTGLGVNTEAF
TRBV5-6,TRBJ1-1,ASDSTGTLSTEAF
TRBV27,TRBJ2-6,ASSLLGTESSGANVLT
TRBV2,TRBJ1-5,ASSTGNQPQH
TRBV27,TRBJ2-1,ASSPGTGGLPVQF
TRBV6-1,TRBJ2-1,ASSAPSGGSYNEQF
TRBV27,TRBJ2-7,ASSSTGTYEQY
TRBV11-2,TRBJ2-1,ASSLVGGDNEQF
TRBV30,TRBJ1-5,AWGQKGNQPQH
TRBV4-1,TRBJ2-3,ASSQAGQGADTQY
TRBV2,TRBJ2-2,ASTRTGGTGELF
TRBV19,TRBJ2-7,ASTGTGDRSYEQY
TRBV27,TRBJ1-5,ASSLIPGVGQPQH
TRBV5-1,TRBJ2-1,ASRRGDSYNEQF
TRBV27,TRBJ2-3,ASKGLRLPPTDTQY
TRBV9,TRBJ2-7,ASSRGDRVDEQY
TRBV18,TRBJ2-1,ASSPTRSGVGEQF
TRBV5-1,TRBJ2-1,ASSLGLAGSSYNEQF
TRBV27,TRBJ2-7,ASSLRDSYYEQY
TRBV9,TRBJ1-5,ASSAGQFLSQPQH
TRBV5-1,TRBJ1-1,ASSPGGAATEAF
TRBV30,TRBJ2-7,AWSYPLGRQTTYEQY
TRBV27,TRBJ1-2,ASSPLGQGIDPKGSYT
TRBV2,TRBJ1-2,ASRVGQHGYT
TRBV6-5,TRBJ2-7,ASSRKGGAPYEQY
TRBV5-6,TRBJ1-4,ASSVPGQGEEEKLF
TRBV5-1,TRBJ2-7,ASAVATSDYEQY
TRBV19,TRBJ2-2,AGAKRGNTGELF
TRBV15,TRBJ2-1,ATSRERAGVRNEQF
TRBV6-6,TRBJ1-2,ASSHAGNYGYT
TRBV7-2,TRBJ2-5,ASSAGSGQETQY
TRBV6-5,TRBJ2-7,ASKPRGQGSYEQY
TRBV5-1,TRBJ2-5,ATKPGGVEETQY
TRBV18,TRBJ2-6,ASSSGTGDSGANVLT
TRBV5-1,TRBJ2-7,ASSWGTSGAYEQY
TRBV5-1,TRBJ2-5,ASSWDRGVGETQY